The T cell receptor beta chain under discussion was sequenced for a study of T cells after yellow fever vaccination. The overall study: Fractions low in cell number were prepared with SMART-Seq v4 Ultra Low Input.

This clonotype turned up a few times. Its specificity is not known. The CDR3 contains 11 residues. The V gene's germline CDR1 is DFQATT and CDR2 SNEGSKA (reference sequence). The ends were cut back, 3 bases at V and 6 bases at J, with 7 bases in the middle. MiXCR, applied by TCRdb to the 5' RACE reads, yields one record per CDR3 protein. This table holds 500,000 to 650,000 distinct CDR3 sequences, 9% to 15% found once. Study-level results: Reappearing after the booster were most of the clones from primary vaccination (96% CD4, approximately 86% CD8). Abundant bulk-derived clonotypes could contaminate FACS-sorted repertoires. Overlap between CD4 and CD8 compartments was detected for a small share of clonotypes.

The sequences come from PBMCs, collected on the day of the yellow fever booster vaccination. This chain links TRBV20-1 with TRBJ2-3; the D call may be TRBD1 or TRBD2 (5 bases each). This clonotype was sampled from a man aged 30 to 45 who received the YFV17D yellow fever vaccine. The CDR3 nucleotides read TGCAGTGCTAGGGGACCCGATACGCAGTATTTT. Residues: CSARGPDTQYF.